This T cell receptor beta chain was documented in a study of cytomegalovirus exposure and HLA in healthy donors. Background on the study: Out of approximately 400 genotyped donors, about 80% belonged to the Caucasian-associated ancestry cluster. Whole-study findings and limits: The listing of 150 to 200 TCR beta chains classed them as cytomegalovirus-associated. Most TCR sequences were uncommon, yet certain public TCRs appeared in many donors. A later analysis, which compared TCR beta chains of equal frequency, found the HLA-associated ones more clonally expanded.

Germline V lookup: CDR1 MNHEY, CDR2 SVGAGI. With V trimmed by 0 bases and J by 8 bases, 8 bases remained unmatched. The CDR3 spans 16 residues. Of note for this clone: What it binds is not known.

PCR was performed using 60 Vbeta and 13 Jbeta primers. Sequencing was performed with immunoSEQ multiplex PCR; in TCRdb, only in-frame clones are kept and a portion is missing. This table has over 150,000 clones, 70% to 80% appearing once. This clonotype originated in a woman under 40 in good health and CMV-seronegative. The gene calls are TRBV6-5 and TRBJ2-1; 9 bases line up with TRBD1. Material for sequencing was PBMCs. The CDR3 sequence is CASSYSRDRVHYEQFF. For the CDR3, the DNA is TGTGCCAGCAGTTACTCGAGGGACAGGGTACACTATGAGCAGTTCTTC.